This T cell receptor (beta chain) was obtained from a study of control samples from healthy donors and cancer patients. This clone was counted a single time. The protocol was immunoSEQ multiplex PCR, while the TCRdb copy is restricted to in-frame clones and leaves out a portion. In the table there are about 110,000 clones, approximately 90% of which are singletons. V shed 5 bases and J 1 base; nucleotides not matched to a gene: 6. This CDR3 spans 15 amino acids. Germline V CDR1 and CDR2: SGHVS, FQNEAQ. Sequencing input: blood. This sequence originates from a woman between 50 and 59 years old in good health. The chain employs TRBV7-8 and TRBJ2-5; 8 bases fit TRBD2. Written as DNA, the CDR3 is TGTGCCAGCAGCGGCCGGGGGGGGGCCCAAGAGACCCAGTACTTC. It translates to CASSGRGGAQETQYF.